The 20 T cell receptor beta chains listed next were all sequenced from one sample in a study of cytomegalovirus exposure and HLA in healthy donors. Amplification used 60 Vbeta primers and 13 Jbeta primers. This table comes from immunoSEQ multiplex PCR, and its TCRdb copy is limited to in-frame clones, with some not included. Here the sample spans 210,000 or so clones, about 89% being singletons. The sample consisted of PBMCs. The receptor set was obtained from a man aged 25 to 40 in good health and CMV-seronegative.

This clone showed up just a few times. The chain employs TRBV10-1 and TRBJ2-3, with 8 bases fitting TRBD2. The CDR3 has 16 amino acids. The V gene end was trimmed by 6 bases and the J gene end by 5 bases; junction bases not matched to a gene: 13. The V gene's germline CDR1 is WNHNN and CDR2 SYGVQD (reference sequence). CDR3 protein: CASRNRPGLEIDTQYF. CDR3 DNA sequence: TGCGCCAGCAGGAATCGACCGGGACTAGAAATAGATACGCAGTATTTT.

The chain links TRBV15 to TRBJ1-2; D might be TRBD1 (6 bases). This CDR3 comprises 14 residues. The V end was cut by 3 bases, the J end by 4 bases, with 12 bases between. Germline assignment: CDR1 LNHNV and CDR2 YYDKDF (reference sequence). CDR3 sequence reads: CATSSEQGPYGYTF. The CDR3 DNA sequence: TGTGCCACCAGCAGTGAACAGGGACCCTATGGCTACACCTTC.

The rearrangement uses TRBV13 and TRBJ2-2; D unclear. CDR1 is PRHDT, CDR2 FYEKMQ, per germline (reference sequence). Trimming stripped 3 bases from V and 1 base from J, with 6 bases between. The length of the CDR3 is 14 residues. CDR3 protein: CASSFDRNTGELFF. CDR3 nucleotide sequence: TGTGCCAGCAGCTTTGATAGGAACACCGGGGAGCTGTTTTTT.

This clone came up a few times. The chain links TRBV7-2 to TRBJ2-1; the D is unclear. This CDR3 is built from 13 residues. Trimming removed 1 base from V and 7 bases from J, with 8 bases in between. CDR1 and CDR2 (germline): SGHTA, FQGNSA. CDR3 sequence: CASSLVYENEQFF. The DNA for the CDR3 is TGTGCCAGCAGCTTAGTATACGAGAATGAGCAGTTCTTC.

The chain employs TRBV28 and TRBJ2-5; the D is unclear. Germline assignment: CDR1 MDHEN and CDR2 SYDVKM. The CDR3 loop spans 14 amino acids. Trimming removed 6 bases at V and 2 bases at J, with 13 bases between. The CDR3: CASRSPDNQETQYF. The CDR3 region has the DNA TGTGCCAGCAGAAGTCCCGACAATCAAGAGACCCAGTACTTC.

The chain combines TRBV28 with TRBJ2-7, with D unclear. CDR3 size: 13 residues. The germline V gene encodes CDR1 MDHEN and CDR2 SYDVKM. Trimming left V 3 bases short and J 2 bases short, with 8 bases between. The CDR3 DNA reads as TGTGCCAGCAGTTTTGCGTCACCCTACGAGCAGTACTTC. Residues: CASSFASPYEQYF.

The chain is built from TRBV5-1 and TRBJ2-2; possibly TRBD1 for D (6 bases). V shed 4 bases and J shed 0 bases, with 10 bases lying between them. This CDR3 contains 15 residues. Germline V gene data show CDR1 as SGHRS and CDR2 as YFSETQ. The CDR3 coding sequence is TGCGCCAGCAGCCGAGGGACATCGAACACCGGGGAGCTGTTTTTT. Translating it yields CASSRGTSNTGELFF.

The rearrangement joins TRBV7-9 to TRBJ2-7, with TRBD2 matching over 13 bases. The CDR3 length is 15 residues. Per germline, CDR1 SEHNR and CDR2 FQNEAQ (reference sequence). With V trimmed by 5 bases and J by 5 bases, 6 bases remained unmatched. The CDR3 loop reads CASSPRTSGSDEQYF. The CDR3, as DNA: TGTGCCAGCAGCCCACGGACTAGCGGGAGTGACGAGCAGTACTTC.

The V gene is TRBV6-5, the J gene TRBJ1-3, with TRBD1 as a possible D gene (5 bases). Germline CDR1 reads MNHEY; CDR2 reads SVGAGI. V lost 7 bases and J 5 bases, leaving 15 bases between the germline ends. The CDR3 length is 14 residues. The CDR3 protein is CASTDTASRNTIYF. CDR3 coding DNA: TGTGCCAGCACGGACACCGCTAGTCGAAACACCATATATTTT.

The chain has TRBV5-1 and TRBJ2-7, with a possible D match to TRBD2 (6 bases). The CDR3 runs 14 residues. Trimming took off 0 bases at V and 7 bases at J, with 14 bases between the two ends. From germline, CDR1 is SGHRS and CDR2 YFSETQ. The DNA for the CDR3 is TGCGCCAGCAGCTTGGCTCTTGGGACTGGGGAGCAGTACTTC. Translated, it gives CASSLALGTGEQYF.

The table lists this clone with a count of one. CDR3 coding DNA: TGTGCCAGCAGCTTTTCCAGGTCGTCCTACGAGCAGTACTTC. This translates into CASSFSRSSYEQYF. The rearrangement uses TRBV7-2 and TRBJ2-7; D uncertain. The CDR3 consists of 14 residues. Germline-derived CDR1 and CDR2 are SGHTA and FQGNSA. The ends were cut back, 3 bases at V and 1 base at J, with 10 bases in the middle. The whole variable domain, filled in from reference TRBV7-2 and TRBJ2-7, reads GAGVSQSPSNKVTEKGKDVELRCDPISGHTALYWYRQSLGQGLEFLIYFQGNSAPDKSGLPSDRFSAERTGGSVSTLTIQRTQQEDSAVYLCASSFSRSSYEQYFGPGTRLTVT.

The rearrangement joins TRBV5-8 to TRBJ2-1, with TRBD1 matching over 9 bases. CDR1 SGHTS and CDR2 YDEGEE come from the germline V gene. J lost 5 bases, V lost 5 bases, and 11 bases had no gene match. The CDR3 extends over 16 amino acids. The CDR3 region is CASRHNRGPPHNEQFF. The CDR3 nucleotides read TGTGCCAGCAGACACAACAGGGGGCCACCCCACAATGAGCAGTTCTTC.

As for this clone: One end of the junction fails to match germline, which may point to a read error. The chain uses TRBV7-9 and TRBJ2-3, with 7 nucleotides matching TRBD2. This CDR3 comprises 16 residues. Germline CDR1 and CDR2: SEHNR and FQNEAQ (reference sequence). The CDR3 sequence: CSSSFRPAGSTDTQYF. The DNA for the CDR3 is TGTTCCAGCAGCTTCCGACCAGCGGGAAGCACAGATACGCAGTATTTT.

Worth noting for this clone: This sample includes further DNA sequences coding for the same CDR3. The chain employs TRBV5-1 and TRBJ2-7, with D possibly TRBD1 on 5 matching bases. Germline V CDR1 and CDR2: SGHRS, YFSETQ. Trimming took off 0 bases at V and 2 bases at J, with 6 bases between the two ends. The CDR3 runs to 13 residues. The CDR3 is CASSLATAYEQYF. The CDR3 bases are TGCGCCAGCAGCTTGGCGACAGCCTACGAGCAGTACTTC. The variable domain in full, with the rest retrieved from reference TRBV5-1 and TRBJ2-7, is KAGVTQTPRYLIKTRGQQVTLSCSPISGHRSVSWYQQTPGQGLQFLFEYFSETQRNKGNFPGRFSGRQFSNSRSEMNVSTLELGDSALYLCASSLATAYEQYFGPGTRLTVT.

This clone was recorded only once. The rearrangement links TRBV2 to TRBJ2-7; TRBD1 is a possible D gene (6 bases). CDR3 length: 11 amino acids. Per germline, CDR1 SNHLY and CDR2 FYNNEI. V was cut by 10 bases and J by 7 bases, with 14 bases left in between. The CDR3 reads CATLIRGEQYF. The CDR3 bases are TGTGCCACTCTAATCAGGGGAGAGCAGTACTTC.

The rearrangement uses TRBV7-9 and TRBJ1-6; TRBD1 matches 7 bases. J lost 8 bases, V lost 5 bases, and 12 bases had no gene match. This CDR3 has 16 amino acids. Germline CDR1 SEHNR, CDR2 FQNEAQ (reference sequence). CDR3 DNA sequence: TGTGCCAGCAGCCCACGGGACAGACCTTATGATTCACCCCTCCACTTT. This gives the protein CASSPRDRPYDSPLHF.

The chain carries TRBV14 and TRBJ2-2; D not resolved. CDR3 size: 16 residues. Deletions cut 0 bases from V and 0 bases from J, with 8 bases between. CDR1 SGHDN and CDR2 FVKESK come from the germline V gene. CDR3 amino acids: CASSQDKRPNTGELFF. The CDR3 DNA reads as TGTGCCAGCAGCCAAGATAAGCGACCGAACACCGGGGAGCTGTTTTTT. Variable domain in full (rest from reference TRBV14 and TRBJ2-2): EAGVTQFPSHSVIEKGQTVTLRCDPISGHDNLYWYRRVMGKEIKFLLHFVKESKQDESGMPNNRFLAERTGGTYSTLKVQPAELEDSGVYFCASSQDKRPNTGELFFGEGSRLTVL.

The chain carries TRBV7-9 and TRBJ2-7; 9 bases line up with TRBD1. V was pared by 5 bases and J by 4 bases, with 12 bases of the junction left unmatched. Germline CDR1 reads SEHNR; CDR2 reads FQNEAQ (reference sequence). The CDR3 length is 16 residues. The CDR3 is CASSLPRDRDSYEQYF. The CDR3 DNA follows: TGTGCCAGCAGCCTACCCCGGGACAGGGACTCTTACGAGCAGTACTTC. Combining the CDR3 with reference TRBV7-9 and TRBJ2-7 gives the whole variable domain DTGVSQNPRHKITKRGQNVTFRCDPISEHNRLYWYRQTLGQGPEFLTYFQNEAQLEKSRLLSDRFSAERPKGSFSTLEIQRTEQGDSAMYLCASSLPRDRDSYEQYFGPGTRLTVT.

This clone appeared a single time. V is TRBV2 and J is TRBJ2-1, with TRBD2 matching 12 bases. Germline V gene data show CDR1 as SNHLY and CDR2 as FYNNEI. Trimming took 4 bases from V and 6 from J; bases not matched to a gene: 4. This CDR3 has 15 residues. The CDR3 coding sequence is TGTGCCAGCAGTGGACTAGCGGGAGATAGCAATGAGCAGTTCTTC. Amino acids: CASSGLAGDSNEQFF. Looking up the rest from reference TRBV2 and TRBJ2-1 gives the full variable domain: EPEVTQTPSHQVTQMGQEVILRCVPISNHLYFYWYRQILGQKVEFLVSFYNNEISEKSEIFDDQFSVERPDGSNFTLKIRSTKLEDSAMYFCASSGLAGDSNEQFFGPGTRLTVL.

CDR3 DNA: TGCTTAGCGGGCCCGAACACCGGGGAGCTGTTTTTT. Its protein product is CLAGPNTGELFF. This chain joins TRBV29-1 and TRBJ2-2, with TRBD2 matching 7 bases. Germline V gene sequence: CDR1 SQVTM, CDR2 ANQGSEA. CDR3 length: 12 residues.